A selection of T cell receptor beta chains follows, all from one sample in a study of T cell repertoires in cytomegalovirus infection. TCRdb independently ran MiXCR on the reads; one entry per CDR3 protein. The profile shows a few hundred thousand distinct CDR3 sequences, 15% to 20% of them singletons. The source material was PBMCs. The receptors derive from a human donor in good health (CMV status not recorded). Some clones in this sample may be carry-over from other donors' samples. The CDR3 runs from the conserved cysteine through the conserved F or W. A D gene is named only where the DNA matches it firmly. Size values are once, few and many counts, or a class for expanded clones, and some rows have none.

j_gene,abundance,d_gene,v_gene,CDR3nt,CDR3aa
TRBJ2-1,many,.,TRBV7-2,TGTGCCAGCAGCTTAAGGTGGGCTGTCAATGAGCAGTTCTTC,CASSLRWAVNEQFF
TRBJ2-7,few,.,TRBV6-2/TRBV6-3,TGTGCCAGCAGTACCCGTAAAGGCGGTTACGAGCAGTACTTC,CASSTRKGGYEQYF
TRBJ2-5,.,TRBD2,TRBV6-2/TRBV6-3,TGTGCCAGCAGTACCTCGGCGGGAGGGAGGGAAGAGACCCAGTACTTC,CASSTSAGGREETQYF
TRBJ1-1,few,.,TRBV5-1,TGCGCCAGCAGCTTGGGGGGCTGGCAGGGCACTGAAGCTTTCTTT,CASSLGGWQGTEAFF
TRBJ2-1,.,TRBD2,TRBV19,TGTGCCAGTAGGGACGGGACTAGCGGCTACAATGAGCAGTTCTTC,CASRDGTSGYNEQFF
TRBJ1-4,many,.,TRBV5-5,TGTGCCAGCAGCTTTGGTGGTACAGCGCTTAATGAAAAACTGTTTTTT,CASSFGGTALNEKLFF
TRBJ1-2,many,TRBD1,TRBV2,TGTGCCAGCAGTGACGCAGGGGGGGCAATCTATGGCTACACCTTC,CASSDAGGAIYGYTF
TRBJ2-5,.,.,TRBV7-9,TGTGCCAGCAGCTTAGCGATCGGACAGCAAGAGACCCAGTACTTC,CASSLAIGQQETQYF
TRBJ1-1,.,.,TRBV7-8,TGTGCCAGCCTGAGGTTATGGGGCAGGGGGAACACTGAAGCTTTCTTT,CASLRLWGRGNTEAFF
TRBJ2-2,.,.,TRBV3-1,TGTGCCAGCAGCCAATACCAGGGAGCTACCGGGGAGCTGTTTTTT,CASSQYQGATGELFF
TRBJ2-7,.,TRBD2,TRBV13,TGTGCCAGCAGCACTAGCGGGACAGGAGACTACGAGCAGTACTTC,CASSTSGTGDYEQYF
TRBJ1-3,few,.,TRBV7-6,TGTGCCAGCAGCCCCGGACAGAGCTCTGGAAACACCATATATTTT,CASSPGQSSGNTIYF
TRBJ1-1,many,.,TRBV12-3/TRBV12-4,TGTGCCAGCAGCCGATACTACGGCACTGAAGCTTTCTTT,CASSRYYGTEAFF
TRBJ2-6,.,.,TRBV6-5,TGTGCCAGCAGTTACTCGCGGGGCGGTGGGGCCAACGTCCTGACTTTC,CASSYSRGGGANVLTF
TRBJ2-5,many,TRBD1,TRBV7-8,TGTGCCAGCCAAAAAAACAGGGGGCGACAGACCCAGTACTTC,CASQKNRGRQTQYF
TRBJ1-2,many,.,TRBV7-2,TGTGCCAGCAGCTTAAACAGGGTGAATGGCTACACCTTC,CASSLNRVNGYTF